This T cell receptor (beta chain) is from a study of cytomegalovirus exposure and HLA in healthy donors. Study-wide context: The 110 or so validation repertoires were produced on the same platform as the 650 or so repertoires of the first cohort. This was reported in a later analysis. Points from the study as a whole: Most TCRs appeared rarely, but some public TCRs recurred in many donors. Subsequent analysis revealed that first-cohort TCR clusters tended to co-occur in the approximately 120 validation repertoires.

This clone was detected only once. No antigen is known for it. This specimen includes other DNA sequences encoding the same CDR3. Donors were drawn from the approximately 130-subject validation cohort, separate from the 666-subject first cohort. Germline lookup yields CDR1 SGHNT and CDR2 YYREEE (reference sequence). Trimming left V 1 base short and J 1 base short, with 6 bases between. This CDR3 has 14 amino acids. Measured with immunoSEQ multiplex PCR; TCRdb has only the in-frame clones, and not every one. The sample consists of fewer than 75,000 clones, 94% of them appearing once. The V gene is TRBV5-4, the J gene TRBJ1-5, with TRBD1 as a possible D gene (6 bases). This sequence was found in a woman under 30 in good health and CMV-seropositive. Sequencing was carried out using PBMCs. This chain's CDR3 is CASSLRGSNQPQHF. In DNA, the CDR3 is TGTGCCAGCAGCTTGAGGGGGAGCAATCAGCCCCAGCATTTT.